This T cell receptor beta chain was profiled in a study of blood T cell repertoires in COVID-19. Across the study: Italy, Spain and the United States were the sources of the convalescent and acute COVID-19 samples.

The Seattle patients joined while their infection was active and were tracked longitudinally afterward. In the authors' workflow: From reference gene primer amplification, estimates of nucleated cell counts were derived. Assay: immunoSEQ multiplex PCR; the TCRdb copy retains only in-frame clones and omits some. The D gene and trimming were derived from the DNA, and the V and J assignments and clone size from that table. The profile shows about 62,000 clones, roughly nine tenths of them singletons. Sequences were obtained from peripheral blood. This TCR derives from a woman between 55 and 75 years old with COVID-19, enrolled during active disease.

CDR3 bases: TGTGCCAGCAGCCCGCCACTCGGGGACACTGAAGCTTTCTTT. It translates to CASSPPLGDTEAFF. V gene TRBV5-4 combines with J gene TRBJ1-1; unclear D gene. Germline V gene data show CDR1 as SGHNT and CDR2 as YYREEE (reference sequence). The length of the CDR3 is 14 residues. V gave up 4 bases and J gave up 3 bases, with 13 bases separating them.